The T cell receptor (beta chain) under discussion was sequenced for a study of blood T cell repertoires in COVID-19. Recovered status in Cohort 3 required two negative PCRs, clearance, or symptom resolution. Trimming left V 5 bases short and J 4 bases short, with 12 bases between. Germline lookup yields CDR1 MNHEY and CDR2 SVGEGT. CDR3 length equals 14 residues. Measured with immunoSEQ multiplex PCR; TCRdb has only the in-frame clones, and not every one. There are roughly 250,000 clones in the sample; 75% to 95% occur only once, and approximately 1.9% lies in the top ten. This receptor was taken from a woman in her late teens or twenties who had recovered from COVID-19. This chain joins TRBV6-2 or TRBV6-3 and TRBJ1-3; D unclear. The source material was PBMCs or T cells enriched from blood (not recorded which). In DNA, the CDR3 is TGTGCCAGCAGTCGGGCGGGCCCAGGAAACACCATATATTTT. This translates into CASSRAGPGNTIYF.